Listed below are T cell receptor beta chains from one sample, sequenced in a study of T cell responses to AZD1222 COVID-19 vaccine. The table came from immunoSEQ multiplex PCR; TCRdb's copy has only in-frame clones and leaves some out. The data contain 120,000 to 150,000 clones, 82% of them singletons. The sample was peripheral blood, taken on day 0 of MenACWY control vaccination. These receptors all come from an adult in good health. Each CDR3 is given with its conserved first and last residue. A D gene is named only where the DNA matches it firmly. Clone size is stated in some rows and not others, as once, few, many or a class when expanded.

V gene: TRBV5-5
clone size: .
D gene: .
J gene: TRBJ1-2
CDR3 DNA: TGTGCCAGCAGCCCAAAGAGAGGATGGGAGGGAGGCTACACCTTC
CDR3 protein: CASSPKRGWEGGYTF

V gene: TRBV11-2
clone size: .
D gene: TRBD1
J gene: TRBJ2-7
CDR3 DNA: TGTGCCAGCAGCTTAGGACAGGGATTTAACGAGCAGTACTTC
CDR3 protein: CASSLGQGFNEQYF

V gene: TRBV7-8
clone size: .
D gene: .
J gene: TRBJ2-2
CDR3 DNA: TGTGCCAGCAGCCCGCGGCACACGAACACCGGGGAGCTGTTTTTT
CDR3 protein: CASSPRHTNTGELFF

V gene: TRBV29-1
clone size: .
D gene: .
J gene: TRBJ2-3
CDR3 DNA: TGCAGCGTGGGGCCCCGTGCAGATACGCAGTATTTT
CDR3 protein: CSVGPRADTQYF

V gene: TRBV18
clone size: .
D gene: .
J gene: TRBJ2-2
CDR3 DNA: TGTGCCAGCTCCGCCCCGGGCACTACGAACACCGGGGAGCTGTTTTTT
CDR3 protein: CASSAPGTTNTGELFF

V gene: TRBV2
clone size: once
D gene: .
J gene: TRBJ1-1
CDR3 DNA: TGTGCCAGCGTGGGTCAGAGAATGAACACTGAAGCTTTCTTT
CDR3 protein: CASVGQRMNTEAFF

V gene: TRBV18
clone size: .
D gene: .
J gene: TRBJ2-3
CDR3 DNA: TGTGCCAGCTCACCACTGGAGGGGACACTTGCTAGCACAGATACGCAGTATTTT
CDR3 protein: CASSPLEGTLASTDTQYF

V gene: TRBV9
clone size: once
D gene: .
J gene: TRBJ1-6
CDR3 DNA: TGTGCCAGCAGCGTAGTCGGCACAGGTTCTCCCCTCCACTTT
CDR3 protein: CASSVVGTGSPLHF

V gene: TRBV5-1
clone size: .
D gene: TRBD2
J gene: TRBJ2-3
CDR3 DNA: TGCGCCAGCAGCCCCGGGGATGGCGGGGGGATGGGACTCTTCACAGATACGCAGTATTTT
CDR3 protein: CASSPGDGGGMGLFTDTQYF

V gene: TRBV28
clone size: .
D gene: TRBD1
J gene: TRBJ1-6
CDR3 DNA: TGTGCCACCCACAGGGGGGATTCACCCCTCCACTTT
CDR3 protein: CATHRGDSPLHF

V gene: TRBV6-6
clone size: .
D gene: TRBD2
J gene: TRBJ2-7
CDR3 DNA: TGTGCCAGCAGTCCTAGCGGGGGGGCCCATAACGAGCAGTACTTC
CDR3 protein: CASSPSGGAHNEQYF

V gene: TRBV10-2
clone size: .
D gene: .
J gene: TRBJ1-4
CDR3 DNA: TGCGCCAGCAGTGAAGACAGCGTCAATGAAAAACTGTTTTTT
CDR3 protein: CASSEDSVNEKLFF

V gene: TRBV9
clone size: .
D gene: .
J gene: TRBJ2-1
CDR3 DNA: TGTGCCAGCAGCGTATACGGGTCCCTTTGGGATGAGCAGTTCTTC
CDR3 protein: CASSVYGSLWDEQFF

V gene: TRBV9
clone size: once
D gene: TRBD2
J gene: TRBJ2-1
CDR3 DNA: TGTGCCAGCAGCGTGGATAGCGGGGGGGGTGAGCAGTTCTTC
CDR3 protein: CASSVDSGGGEQFF

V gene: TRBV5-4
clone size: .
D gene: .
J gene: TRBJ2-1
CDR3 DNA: TGTGCCAGCAGCTTTTTACAGGGAGGCACCAATGAGCAGTTCTTC
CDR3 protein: CASSFLQGGTNEQFF

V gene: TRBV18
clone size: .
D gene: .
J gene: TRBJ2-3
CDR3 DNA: TGTGCCAGCTCCCCTGCTTCAGGGGCTACGCAGTATTTT
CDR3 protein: CASSPASGATQYF

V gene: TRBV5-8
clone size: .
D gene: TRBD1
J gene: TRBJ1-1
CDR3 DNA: TGTGCCAGCAGCCCCGGGACAGGGCCGTTCGAAGCTTTCTTT
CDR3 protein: CASSPGTGPFEAFF

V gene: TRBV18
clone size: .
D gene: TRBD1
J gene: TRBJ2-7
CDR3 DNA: TGTGCCAGCTCAGGCCGGGACAGGGGCTACGAGCAGTACTTC
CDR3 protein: CASSGRDRGYEQYF